The clone carrying this TCR beta chain appeared a single time. The data were taken from a study of preoperative IRX-2 immunotherapy in early breast cancer. Treatment: preoperative locoregional IRX-2 cytokine immunotherapy. Preoperative locoregional IRX-2 cytokine immunotherapy was tested in the phase Ib source study. The data were produced by immunoSEQ multiplex PCR, yet TCRdb's version contains in-frame clones alone and is incomplete. The sample lists 30,000 to 45,000 clones, roughly 82% occurring once. The sequence was collected from a human donor with breast cancer. This specimen consisted of lymph node tissue, obtained after IRX-2 immunotherapy.

In DNA form, the CDR3 reads TGTGCCAGTAGTGCGGCTGAGGCTGAGTCCTATGGCTACACCTTC. Translation: CASSAAEAESYGYTF. The chain combines TRBV19 with TRBJ1-2, with D unclear. Trimming pared 5 bases from V and 4 bases from J, leaving 17 bases between. The germline gives CDR1 LNHDA, CDR2 SQIVND (reference sequence). The CDR3 extends over 15 amino acids.